Presented here are 22 T cell receptor beta chains from one specimen sequenced in a study of T cells in Graves' hyperthyroidism and ophthalmopathy. Amplified TCR beta CDR3 regions came from RNA transcripts. In the first-round RT-PCR of the TCR CDR3, the HTBI primer set was used. MiXCR, run by TCRdb on the multiplex PCR reads, gives a single entry per CDR3 protein. The sample lists 450,000 to 700,000 distinct CDR3 sequences, just over 45% occurring once. Sequenced input: peripheral blood or thyroid tissue (not recorded which). Receptors originate from a woman aged 18-29 years with Graves' hyperthyroidism.

V and J are TRBV6-1 and TRBJ2-3, with a possible D match to TRBD2 (5 bases). Germline-derived CDR1 and CDR2 are MNHNS and SASEGT. The CDR3 has 14 amino acids. Trimming pared 5 bases from V and 4 bases from J, leaving 13 bases between. CDR3 sequence (DNA): TGTGCCAGCAGTTACTCGATCGGGGCAGATACGCAGTATTTT. Translating gives CASSYSIGADTQYF.

The chain carries TRBV2 and TRBJ2-7; 10 nucleotides align to TRBD1. Germline V gives CDR1 SNHLY, CDR2 FYNNEI. The CDR3 is 13 amino acids. Trimming removed 6 bases from V and 5 bases from J; junction bases left unmatched: 4. This chain's CDR3 is CASSADRGDEQYF. CDR3 coding DNA: TGTGCCAGCAGCGCGGACAGGGGGGACGAGCAGTACTTC.

Regarding this clonotype: Here the CDR3 omits its conserved ending phenylalanine or tryptophan, so a read error is the likely source. Because the CDR3's place on the DNA is in doubt, the DNA is left out and the CDR3 is given as listed by TCRdb. The chain recombines TRBV7-9 with TRBJ2-7; TRBD1, the table's D call, lacks a check against the DNA. CDR1 SEHNR and CDR2 FQNEAQ come from the germline V gene (reference sequence). The CDR3 is 12 amino acids long, termini counted. The CDR3 here is CASSLGAGQENT.

This clonotype was found many times. The CDR3 DNA reads as TGTGCCAGCAGCGGGAGGACAGGGGATCAGCCCCAGCATTTT. It is translated as CASSGRTGDQPQHF. The chain has TRBV7-7 and TRBJ1-5; 9 positions agree with TRBD1. The J segment lost 5 bases and the V segment lost 5 bases, leaving 4 bases of the junction unmatched. Looked up from germline, CDR1 is SSHAT and CDR2 is FNYEAQ (reference sequence). This CDR3 has 14 amino acids. The entire variable domain, with the rest obtained from reference TRBV7-7 and TRBJ1-5, is as follows: GAGVSQSPRYKVTKRGQDVTLRCDPISSHATLYWYQQALGQGPEFLTYFNYEAQPDKSGLPSDRFSAERPEGSISTLTIQRTEQRDSAMYRCASSGRTGDQPQHFGDGTRLSIL.

The gene calls are TRBV28 and TRBJ1-1; perhaps TRBD1 as D (5 bases). With 6 bases removed from V and 3 bases from J, the gap between germline ends came to 11 bases. CDR1 MDHEN and CDR2 SYDVKM come from the germline V gene. The length of the CDR3 is 13 residues. CDR3 region: CASRPGGDTEAFF. Written as DNA, the CDR3 is TGTGCCAGCAGACCGGGGGGGGACACTGAAGCTTTCTTT.

The genes are TRBV2 and TRBJ2-5; 12 bases line up with TRBD1. The end of the DNA is better explained by TRBJ2-1, so the J call may be wrong. Germline CDR1 is SNHLY and CDR2 is FYNNEI. The CDR3 covers 14 residues. The CDR3 loop reads CASRGTGGAFKQFF. The CDR3, as DNA: TGTGCCAGCAGGGGGACAGGGGGCGCATTTAAGCAGTTCTTC.

Many counts were recorded for this clonotype. The gene calls are TRBV12-3 or TRBV12-4 and TRBJ1-1; D ambiguous. CDR3 size: 12 residues. The V and J ends lost 6 bases and 5 bases respectively, with 10 bases between them. CDR3 DNA sequence: TGTGCCAGCAGCCTGGCACCAACTGAAGCTTTCTTT. It is translated as CASSLAPTEAFF.

This clonotype was recorded many times. V gene TRBV7-2 combines with J gene TRBJ1-1; D unclear. Deletions cut 0 bases from V and 1 base from J, with 6 bases between. This CDR3 comprises 14 residues. Germline lookup yields CDR1 SGHTA and CDR2 FQGNSA. CDR3 sequence reads: CASSLAAGNTEAFF. The CDR3 DNA is TGTGCCAGCAGCTTAGCGGCGGGGAACACTGAAGCTTTCTTT.

This clonotype came up many times. The chain uses TRBV12-3 or TRBV12-4 and TRBJ2-5; TRBD1 might be the D (6 bases). CDR3 length: 13 residues. V was shortened by 6 bases and J by 6 bases, with 14 bases between the two germline ends. CDR3 in DNA: TGTGCCAGCAGCCAACAGGGAAGAAAGACCCAGTACTTC. It translates to CASSQQGRKTQYF.

The DNA of the CDR3 is TGTGCCGGACAGGGGCAAAATCAGCCCCAGCATTTT. Protein: CAGQGQNQPQHF. V gene TRBV2 combines with J gene TRBJ1-5, with 9 bases fitting TRBD1. After removal of 11 bases from V and 4 bases from J, the junction contained 3 bases not matched to a gene. Germline V gene lookup returns CDR1 SNHLY and CDR2 FYNNEI. The CDR3 covers 12 residues.

The sample holds many counts of this clonotype. J is TRBJ2-5 and V is TRBV20-1; a weak D match, TRBD2 (6 bases). V was shortened by 3 bases and J by 4 bases, with 24 bases between the two germline ends. CDR3 size: 17 residues. The germline gives CDR1 DFQATT, CDR2 SNEGSKA (reference sequence). The CDR3 sequence is CSASEGGINVAPETQYF. The CDR3 nucleotides read TGCAGTGCTAGCGAGGGAGGCATAAACGTCGCTCCAGAGACCCAGTACTTC.

This clonotype was seen ten or more times. The gene calls are TRBV2 and TRBJ2-7, with a weak D call TRBD2 (6 bases). Germline V gene lookup returns CDR1 SNHLY and CDR2 FYNNEI. V dropped 2 bases and J dropped 6 bases, with 14 bases sitting between them. The CDR3 has 14 amino acids. The CDR3 spells CASSEKTSRSEQYF. The CDR3, as DNA: TGTGCCAGCAGTGAAAAAACTAGCCGTAGCGAGCAGTACTTC.

The chain couples TRBV29-1 to TRBJ1-4; 8 bases match TRBD1. Germline V gene sequence: CDR1 SQVTM, CDR2 ANQGSEA. Trimming took 8 bases from V and 5 from J; bases not matched to a gene: 1. The CDR3 covers 11 residues. The CDR3 loop is CSWTGNEKLFF. The CDR3 DNA reads TGCAGCTGGACAGGGAATGAAAAACTGTTTTTT.

This clonotype was recorded a few times. Compared with germline, one end of the junction differs, possibly owing to a read error. J is TRBJ2-2 and V is TRBV10-3, with D perhaps TRBD2 (5 bases). This CDR3 has 11 residues. Germline V lookup: CDR1 ENHRY, CDR2 SYGVKD. DNA for the CDR3: TGTGCCATCAGGGGCACCGGGGAGCTGTTTTTC. Translating gives CAIRGTGELFF.

A remark on this clonotype: It is unclear where the CDR3 begins or ends on the DNA, so no DNA is shown, and the CDR3 is as TCRdb lists it. The CDR3 loop reads CASSLGKSSRQFFGELFF. The chain carries TRBV7-7 and TRBJ2-2; no check of the table's D call, TRBD2, against the DNA was made. Looked up from germline, CDR1 is SSHAT and CDR2 is FNYEAQ (reference sequence). The CDR3 is 18 residues long, ends included.

The chain is built from TRBV2 and TRBJ1-2; D is undetermined. Trimming removed 3 bases at V and 2 bases at J, with 7 bases between. The germline V gene has CDR1 SNHLY and CDR2 FYNNEI. This CDR3 has 13 amino acids. Here the CDR3 reads CASSENTNYGYTF. CDR3 sequence (DNA): TGTGCCAGCAGTGAGAACACGAACTATGGCTACACCTTC.

This clonotype occurred many times. The V and J genes are TRBV6-6 and TRBJ2-5, with 11 bases fitting TRBD1. The germline V gene has CDR1 MNHNY and CDR2 SVGAGI (reference sequence). This CDR3 comprises 13 residues. Losses at the gene ends were 5 bases for V and 10 bases for J; bases not matched to a gene: 6. CDR3 protein: CASSGQGAQDQYF. The DNA for the CDR3 is TGTGCCAGCAGTGGACAGGGGGCGCAGGACCAGTACTTC.

This clonotype was observed many times. This chain joins TRBV5-8 and TRBJ1-2; 8 bases fit TRBD1. CDR3 size: 14 residues. J was trimmed by 6 bases and V by 7 bases; bases with no gene match: 11. Germline V gene data show CDR1 as SGHTS and CDR2 as YDEGEE. The CDR3 reads CASGTTGDGNGYTF. DNA for the CDR3: TGTGCCAGCGGGACGACAGGGGACGGTAATGGCTACACCTTC.

The chain has TRBV7-3 and TRBJ2-5; D gene unclear. Deletions cut 3 bases from V and 9 bases from J, with 11 bases between. The germline CDR1 and CDR2 sequences are SGHTA and FQGTGA. The CDR3 runs to 12 residues. This CDR3 is CASSLDDQPQYF. CDR3 bases: TGTGCCAGCAGCTTGGATGATCAGCCCCAGTACTTC.

The chain links TRBV29-1 to TRBJ1-4; D perhaps matches TRBD1 (6 bases). CDR3 length equals 13 residues. Germline CDR1 and CDR2: SQVTM and ANQGSEA. Trimming cost V 7 bases and J 7 bases, with 16 bases left between them. In DNA form, the CDR3 reads TGCAGCGCTCTACAGGGCGGGAGTGAAAAACTGTTTTTT. Its protein product is CSALQGGSEKLFF. The variable domain in full, with the rest retrieved from reference TRBV29-1 and TRBJ1-4, is SAVISQKPSRDICQRGTSLTIQCQVDSQVTMMFWYRQQPGQSLTLIATANQGSEATYESGFVIDKFPISRPNLTFSTLTVSNMSPEDSSIYLCSALQGGSEKLFFGSGTQLSVL.

In this sample, this clonotype turned up once. The chain recombines TRBV10-3 with TRBJ1-6; D might be TRBD1 (5 bases). Looked up from germline, CDR1 is ENHRY and CDR2 is SYGVKD. Trimming shortened V by 4 bases and J by 10 bases, and 11 bases separated the two germline ends. The CDR3 spans 13 residues. CDR3 sequence reads: CAISGQNGSPLHF. DNA of the CDR3: TGTGCCATCAGTGGACAGAATGGCTCACCCCTCCACTTT.

The chain links TRBV2 to TRBJ1-3; D perhaps matches TRBD1 (5 bases). Trimming shortened V by 6 bases and J by 10 bases, and 7 bases separated the two germline ends. Per the germline V gene, CDR1 is SNHLY and CDR2 is FYNNEI. The CDR3 has 10 residues. Here the CDR3 reads CASRGVTIYF. CDR3 bases: TGTGCCAGCAGGGGGGTGACCATATATTTT.